This T cell receptor beta chain was found in a study of blood T cell repertoires in COVID-19. As for the study in general: The origin of the acute and convalescent COVID-19 samples was the United States, Italy and Spain.

Original data processing: Amplified reference gene primers provided the basis for estimating nucleated cell counts. TCRdb's table, derived via immunoSEQ multiplex PCR, lists solely in-frame clones and lacks some. The DNA gave D and trimming, while V, J and clone size come from that table. The sample yields around 150,000 clones, roughly 73% seen once. Germline V lookup: CDR1 SGHTA, CDR2 FQGTGA. The CDR3 totals 17 residues. V lost 5 bases to trimming and J lost 1 base; unmatched junction nucleotides: 11. This clone occurred many times. The sequenced sample consisted of peripheral blood. The TCR sequence derives from a woman aged 45-65 years with active or convalescent COVID-19. The J gene is TRBJ2-1, the V gene TRBV7-3; 7 nucleotides match TRBD2. The CDR3 sequence: CASSPRGASGSYNEQFF. The DNA for the CDR3 is TGTGCCAGCAGCCCGCGAGGGGCTAGCGGTTCCTACAATGAGCAGTTCTTC. The full variable domain, completed using reference TRBV7-3 and TRBJ2-1, is GAGVSQTPSNKVTEKGKYVELRCDPISGHTALYWYRQSLGQGPEFLIYFQGTGAADDSGLPNDRFFAVRPEGSVSTLKIQRTERGDSAVYLCASSPRGASGSYNEQFFGPGTRLTVL.